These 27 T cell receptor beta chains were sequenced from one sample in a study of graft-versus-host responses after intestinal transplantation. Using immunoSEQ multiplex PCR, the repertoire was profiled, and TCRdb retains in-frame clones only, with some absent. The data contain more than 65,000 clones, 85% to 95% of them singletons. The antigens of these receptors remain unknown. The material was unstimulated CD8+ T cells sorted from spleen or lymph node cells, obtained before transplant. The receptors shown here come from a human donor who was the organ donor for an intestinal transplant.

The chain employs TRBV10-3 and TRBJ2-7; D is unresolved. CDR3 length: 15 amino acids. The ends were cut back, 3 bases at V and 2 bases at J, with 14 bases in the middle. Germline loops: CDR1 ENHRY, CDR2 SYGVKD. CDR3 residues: CAISDPTSITYEQYF. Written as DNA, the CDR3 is TGTGCCATCAGTGACCCGACAAGTATCACCTACGAGCAGTACTTC.

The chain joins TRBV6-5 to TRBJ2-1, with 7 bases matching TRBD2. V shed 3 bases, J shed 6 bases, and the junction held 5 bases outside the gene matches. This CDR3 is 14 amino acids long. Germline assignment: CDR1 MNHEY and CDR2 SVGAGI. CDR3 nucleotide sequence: TGTGCCAGCAGTTATCGGGCTAGCGGCAATGAGCAGTTCTTC. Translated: CASSYRASGNEQFF.

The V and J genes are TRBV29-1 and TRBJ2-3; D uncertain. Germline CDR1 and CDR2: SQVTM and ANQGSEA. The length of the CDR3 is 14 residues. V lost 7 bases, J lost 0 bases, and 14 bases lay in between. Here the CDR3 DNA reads TGCAGCGCTGTCCGTCAGGCTAGCACAGATACGCAGTATTTT. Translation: CSAVRQASTDTQYF.

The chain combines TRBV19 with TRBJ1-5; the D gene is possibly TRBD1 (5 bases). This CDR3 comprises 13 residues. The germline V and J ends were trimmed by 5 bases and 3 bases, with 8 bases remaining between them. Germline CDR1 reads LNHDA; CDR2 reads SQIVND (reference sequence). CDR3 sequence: CASSSGHNQPQHF. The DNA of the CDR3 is TGTGCCAGTAGTTCCGGACACAATCAGCCCCAGCATTTT.

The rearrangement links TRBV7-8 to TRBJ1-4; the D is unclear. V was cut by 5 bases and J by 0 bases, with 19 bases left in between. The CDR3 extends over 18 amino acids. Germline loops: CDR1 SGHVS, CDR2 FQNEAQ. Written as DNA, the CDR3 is TGTGCCAGCAGCCTCGCCGGAGCGGGAGGTGCAACTAATGAAAAACTGTTTTTT. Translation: CASSLAGAGGATNEKLFF.

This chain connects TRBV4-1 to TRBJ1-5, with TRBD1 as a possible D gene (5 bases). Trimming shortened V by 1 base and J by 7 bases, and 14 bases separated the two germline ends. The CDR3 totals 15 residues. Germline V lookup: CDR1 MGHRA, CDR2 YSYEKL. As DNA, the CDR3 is TGCGCCAGCAGCCAAGTCTGGTGGGGGGGACAGCCCCAGCATTTT. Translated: CASSQVWWGGQPQHF.

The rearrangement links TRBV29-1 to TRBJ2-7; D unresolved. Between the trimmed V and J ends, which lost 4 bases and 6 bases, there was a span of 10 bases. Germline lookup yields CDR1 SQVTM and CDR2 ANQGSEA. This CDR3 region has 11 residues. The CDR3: CSVVLLFEQYF. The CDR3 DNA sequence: TGCAGCGTTGTTCTATTATTCGAGCAGTACTTC.

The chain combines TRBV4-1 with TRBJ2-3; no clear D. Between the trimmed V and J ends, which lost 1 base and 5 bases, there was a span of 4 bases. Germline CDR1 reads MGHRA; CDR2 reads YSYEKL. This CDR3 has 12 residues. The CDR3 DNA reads TGCGCCAGCAGCCAAGGAGGAGATACGCAGTATTTT. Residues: CASSQGGDTQYF.

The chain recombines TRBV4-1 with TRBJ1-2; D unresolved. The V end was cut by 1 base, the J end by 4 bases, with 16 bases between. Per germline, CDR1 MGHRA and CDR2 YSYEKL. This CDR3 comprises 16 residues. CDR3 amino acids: CASSQVLVGPLYGYTF. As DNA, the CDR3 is TGCGCCAGCAGCCAAGTACTCGTGGGCCCCCTCTATGGCTACACCTTC.

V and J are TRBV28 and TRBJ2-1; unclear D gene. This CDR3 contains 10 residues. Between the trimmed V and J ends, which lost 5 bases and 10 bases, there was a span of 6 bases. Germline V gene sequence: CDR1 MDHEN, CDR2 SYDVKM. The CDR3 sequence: CASSDWEQFF. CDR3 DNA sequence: TGTGCCAGCAGTGACTGGGAGCAGTTCTTC.

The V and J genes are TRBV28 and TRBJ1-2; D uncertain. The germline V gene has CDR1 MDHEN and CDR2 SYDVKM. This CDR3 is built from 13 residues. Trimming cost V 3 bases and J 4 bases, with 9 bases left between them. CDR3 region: CASSFPGIYGYTF. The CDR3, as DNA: TGTGCCAGCAGTTTTCCAGGAATCTATGGCTACACCTTC.

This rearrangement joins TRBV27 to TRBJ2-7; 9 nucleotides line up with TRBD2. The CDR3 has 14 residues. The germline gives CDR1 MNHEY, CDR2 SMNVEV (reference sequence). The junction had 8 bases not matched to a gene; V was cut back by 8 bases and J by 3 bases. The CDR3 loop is CASCGGAPFYEQYF. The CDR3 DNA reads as TGTGCCAGCTGCGGGGGGGCCCCCTTCTACGAGCAGTACTTC.

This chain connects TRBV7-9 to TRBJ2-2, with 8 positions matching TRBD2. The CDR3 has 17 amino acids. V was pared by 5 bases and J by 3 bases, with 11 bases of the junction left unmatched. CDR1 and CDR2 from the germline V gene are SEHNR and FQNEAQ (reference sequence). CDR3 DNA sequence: TGTGCCAGCAGCCCTACGGGGGGGACTGCTTACACCGGGGAGCTGTTTTTT. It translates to CASSPTGGTAYTGELFF.

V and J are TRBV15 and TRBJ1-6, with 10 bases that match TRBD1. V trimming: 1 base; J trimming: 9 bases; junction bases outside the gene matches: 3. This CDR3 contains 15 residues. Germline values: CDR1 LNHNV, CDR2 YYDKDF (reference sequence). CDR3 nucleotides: TGTGCCACCAGCAGAGCGGACAGGGGGGGTTCACCCCTCCACTTT. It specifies CATSRADRGGSPLHF.

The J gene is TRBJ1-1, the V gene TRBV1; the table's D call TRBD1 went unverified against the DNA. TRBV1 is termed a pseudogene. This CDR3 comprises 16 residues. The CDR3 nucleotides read TGCACCAGCAGCCGGTTCTCGCCGGGACAGTCAAGAGAAGCTTTCTTT. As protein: CTSSRFSPGQSREAFF.

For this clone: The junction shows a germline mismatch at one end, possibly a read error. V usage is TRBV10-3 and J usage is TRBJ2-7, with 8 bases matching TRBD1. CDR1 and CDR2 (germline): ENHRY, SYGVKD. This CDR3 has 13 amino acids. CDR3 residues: CAISPTGAHERYF. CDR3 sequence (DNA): TGTGCCATCAGCCCGACAGGGGCCCACGAGCGGTACTTC.

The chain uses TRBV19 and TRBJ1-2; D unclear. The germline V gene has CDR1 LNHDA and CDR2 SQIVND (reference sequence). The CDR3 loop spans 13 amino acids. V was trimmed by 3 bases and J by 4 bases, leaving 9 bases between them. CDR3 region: CASSMSGSYGYTF. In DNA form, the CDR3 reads TGTGCCAGTAGTATGTCAGGATCCTATGGCTACACCTTC.

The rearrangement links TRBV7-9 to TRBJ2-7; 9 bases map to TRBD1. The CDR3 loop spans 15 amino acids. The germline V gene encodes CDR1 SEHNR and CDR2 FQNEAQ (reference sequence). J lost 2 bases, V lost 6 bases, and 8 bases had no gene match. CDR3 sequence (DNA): TGTGCCAGCAGGTCGAACAGGGGGCATACCTACGAGCAGTACTTC. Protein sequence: CASRSNRGHTYEQYF.

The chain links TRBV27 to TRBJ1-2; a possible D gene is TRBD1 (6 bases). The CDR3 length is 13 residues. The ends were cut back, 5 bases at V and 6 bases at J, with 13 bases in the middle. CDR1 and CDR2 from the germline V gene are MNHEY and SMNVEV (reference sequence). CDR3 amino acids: CASSLNRADGYTF. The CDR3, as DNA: TGTGCCAGCAGTCTAAACAGGGCTGATGGCTACACCTTC.

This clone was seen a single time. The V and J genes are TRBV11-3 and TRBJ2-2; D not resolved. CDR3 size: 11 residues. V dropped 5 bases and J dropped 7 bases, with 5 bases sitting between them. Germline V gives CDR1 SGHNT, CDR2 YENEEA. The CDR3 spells CASSQNGELFF. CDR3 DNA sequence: TGTGCCAGCAGCCAAAACGGGGAGCTGTTTTTT.

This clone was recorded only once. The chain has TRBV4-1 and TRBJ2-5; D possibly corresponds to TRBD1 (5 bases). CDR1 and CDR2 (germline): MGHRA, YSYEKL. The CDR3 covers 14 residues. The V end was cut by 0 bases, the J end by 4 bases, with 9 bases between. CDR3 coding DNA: TGCGCCAGCAGCCAAGAATCCAGGGCAGAGACCCAGTACTTC. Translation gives CASSQESRAETQYF.

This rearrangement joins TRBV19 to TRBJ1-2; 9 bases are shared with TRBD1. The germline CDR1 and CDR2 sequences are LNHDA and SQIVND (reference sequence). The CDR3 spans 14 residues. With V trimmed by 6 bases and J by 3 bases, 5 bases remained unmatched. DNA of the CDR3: TGTGCCAGTAGCCCTGGGACAGGGTACTATGGCTACACCTTC. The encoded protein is CASSPGTGYYGYTF.

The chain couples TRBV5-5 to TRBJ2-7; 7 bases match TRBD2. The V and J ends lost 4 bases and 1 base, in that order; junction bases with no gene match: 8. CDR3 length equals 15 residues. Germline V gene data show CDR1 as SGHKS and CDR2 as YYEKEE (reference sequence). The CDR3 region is CASSGRAGFSYEQYF. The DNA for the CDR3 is TGTGCCAGCAGCGGAAGAGCGGGGTTTTCCTACGAGCAGTACTTC.

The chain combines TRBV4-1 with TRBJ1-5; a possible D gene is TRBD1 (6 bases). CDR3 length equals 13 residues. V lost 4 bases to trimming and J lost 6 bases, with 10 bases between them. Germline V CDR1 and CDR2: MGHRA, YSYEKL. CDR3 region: CASSPGTLQPQHF. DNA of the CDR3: TGCGCCAGCAGCCCAGGGACACTTCAGCCCCAGCATTTT.

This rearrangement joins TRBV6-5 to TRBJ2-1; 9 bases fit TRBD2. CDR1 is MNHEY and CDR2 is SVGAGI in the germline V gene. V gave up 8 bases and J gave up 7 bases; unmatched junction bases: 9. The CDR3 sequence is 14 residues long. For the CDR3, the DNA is TGTGCCAGCTTCCCGACTAGCGGCACTAATGAGCAGTTCTTC. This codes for CASFPTSGTNEQFF.

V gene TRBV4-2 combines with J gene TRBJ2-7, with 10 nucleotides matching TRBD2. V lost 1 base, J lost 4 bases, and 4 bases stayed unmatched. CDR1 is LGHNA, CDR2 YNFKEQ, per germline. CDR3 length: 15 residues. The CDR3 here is CASSQVTSGKYEQYF. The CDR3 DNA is TGTGCCAGCAGCCAAGTCACTAGCGGGAAATACGAGCAGTACTTC.

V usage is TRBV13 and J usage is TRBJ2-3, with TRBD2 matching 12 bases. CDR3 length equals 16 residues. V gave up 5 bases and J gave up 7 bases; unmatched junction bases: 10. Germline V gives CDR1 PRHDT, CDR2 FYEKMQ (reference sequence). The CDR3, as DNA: TGTGCCAGCAGCCCCTCTAGCGGGGGGGCGATATATACGCAGTATTTT. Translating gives CASSPSSGGAIYTQYF.